These 13 T cell receptor beta chains came from one sample sequenced in a study of blood T cell repertoires in COVID-19. Assay: immunoSEQ multiplex PCR; the TCRdb copy retains only in-frame clones and omits some. Here the sample spans tens of thousands of clones, roughly 80% being singletons. Sequencing was carried out using peripheral blood. The receptors were gathered from a human donor in a cohort sampled during active COVID-19.

This chain connects TRBV4-2 to TRBJ2-3, with 12 positions matching TRBD2. Per germline, CDR1 LGHNA and CDR2 YNFKEQ. The CDR3 covers 17 residues. V lost 0 bases to trimming and J lost 2 bases; unmatched junction nucleotides: 3. CDR3: CASSQDGLAGFTDTQYF. The CDR3 bases are TGTGCCAGCAGCCAAGATGGACTAGCGGGGTTCACAGATACGCAGTATTTT.

The chain uses TRBV24-1 and TRBJ2-2; a weak D match, TRBD2 (6 bases). The germline V and J ends were trimmed by 3 bases and 6 bases, with 13 bases remaining between them. CDR1 KGHDR and CDR2 SFDVKD come from the germline V gene. This CDR3 contains 15 residues. CDR3 nucleotides: TGTGCCACCAGTGATGAGGCGGGATCGGCCGGGGAGCTGTTTTTT. Amino acids: CATSDEAGSAGELFF.

This chain uses TRBV2 with TRBJ2-5, with TRBD2 matching 14 bases. The germline CDR1 and CDR2 sequences are SNHLY and FYNNEI. This CDR3 is 15 amino acids long. The V and J ends lost 8 bases and 5 bases, in that order; junction bases with no gene match: 7. The CDR3 bases are TGTGCCAGCGTGGGACTAGCGGGAGTAGCGGAGACCCAGTACTTC. This codes for CASVGLAGVAETQYF.

The chain uses TRBV6-6 and TRBJ2-3; TRBD2 matches at 8 bases. The CDR3 is 17 residues long. CDR1 MNHNY and CDR2 SVGAGI come from the germline V gene (reference sequence). Losses at the gene ends were 5 bases for V and 0 bases for J; bases not matched to a gene: 10. DNA for the CDR3: TGTGCCAGCAGTCCTACAGCGGCGGGAGGAAGCACAGATACGCAGTATTTT. Its translation is CASSPTAAGGSTDTQYF.

The rearrangement uses TRBV18 and TRBJ2-5; tentatively, D is TRBD2 (6 bases). Looked up from germline, CDR1 is KGHSH and CDR2 is LQKENI. CDR3 length equals 15 residues. V was trimmed by 1 base and J by 5 bases, leaving 14 bases between them. The CDR3 reads CASSPRAGMEETQYF. The CDR3 DNA is TGTGCCAGCTCACCACGGGCGGGGATGGAGGAGACCCAGTACTTC.

J is TRBJ1-4 and V is TRBV19; perhaps TRBD1 as D (6 bases). V was trimmed by 7 bases and J by 3 bases, leaving 12 bases between them. CDR1 LNHDA and CDR2 SQIVND come from the germline V gene (reference sequence). The CDR3 length is 14 residues. CDR3 in amino acids: CASTRSGANEKLFF. The CDR3 nucleotides are TGTGCCAGTACCAGGTCAGGGGCTAATGAAAAACTGTTTTTT. Complete variable domain (other parts from reference TRBV19 and TRBJ1-4): DGGITQSPKYLFRKEGQNVTLSCEQNLNHDAMYWYRQDPGQGLRLIYYSQIVNDFQKGDIAEGYSVSREKKESFPLTVTSAQKNPTAFYLCASTRSGANEKLFFGSGTQLSVL.

The chain combines TRBV6-4 with TRBJ1-1, with D uncertain. V was clipped by 7 bases and J by 10 bases, with 7 bases between them. The V gene's germline CDR1 is MRHNA and CDR2 SNTAGT. The length of the CDR3 is 9 residues. The CDR3 DNA reads as TGTGCCAGCACAGGTGTAGCTTTCTTT. Translation gives CASTGVAFF.

J is TRBJ1-2 and V is TRBV7-6, with 11 bases lining up with TRBD1. Trimming at V came to 5 bases and at J to 8 bases, leaving 10 bases not matched to a gene. Germline-derived CDR1 and CDR2 are SGHVS and FNYEAQ. This CDR3 contains 15 residues. For the CDR3, the DNA is TGTGCCAGCAGCGCGCGCCCGGGACAGGGGGAAGGCTACACCTTC. Its translation is CASSARPGQGEGYTF.

The J gene is TRBJ1-4, the V gene TRBV30, with D perhaps matching TRBD1 (5 bases). Per germline, CDR1 GTSNPN and CDR2 SVGIG (reference sequence). This CDR3 has 14 amino acids. V gave up 7 bases and J gave up 3 bases, with 15 bases separating them. The CDR3 protein is CALQAQWANEKLFF. In DNA form, the CDR3 reads TGTGCCTTACAGGCACAGTGGGCTAATGAAAAACTGTTTTTT.

The gene calls are TRBV5-5 and TRBJ1-4; maybe TRBD1 (5 bases). The CDR3 has 14 residues. V gave up 4 bases and J gave up 5 bases, with 12 bases separating them. CDR1 is SGHKS, CDR2 YYEKEE, per germline (reference sequence). The CDR3 is CASSTGQDNEKLFF. The CDR3 DNA follows: TGTGCCAGCAGCACCGGACAAGACAATGAAAAACTGTTTTTT.

The chain is built from TRBV6-5 and TRBJ1-2, with a possible D match to TRBD1 (6 bases). V lost 6 bases and J 5 bases, leaving 13 bases between the germline ends. The CDR3 has 13 residues. The germline V gene encodes CDR1 MNHEY and CDR2 SVGAGI. The CDR3 protein is CASSLTGIYGYTF. Here the CDR3 DNA reads TGTGCCAGCAGCCTTACAGGGATTTATGGCTACACCTTC.

This rearrangement joins TRBV9 to TRBJ2-6; D is undetermined. Deletions cut 6 bases from V and 4 bases from J, with 11 bases between. Germline V gene sequence: CDR1 SGDLS, CDR2 YYNGEE. The CDR3 loop spans 14 amino acids. The CDR3 DNA follows: TGTGCCAGCAACAGCCTCGGAGGGGCCAACGTCCTGACTTTC. Translated: CASNSLGGANVLTF.

The chain combines TRBV7-3 with TRBJ2-3; D perhaps matches TRBD2 (5 bases). The CDR3 sequence is 16 residues long. Trimming cost V 0 bases and J 0 bases, with 10 bases left between them. Germline V CDR1 and CDR2: SGHTA, FQGTGA. The CDR3, as DNA: TGTGCCAGCAGCTTAACCGCGGGTTCCAGCACAGATACGCAGTATTTT. It codes for CASSLTAGSSTDTQYF.